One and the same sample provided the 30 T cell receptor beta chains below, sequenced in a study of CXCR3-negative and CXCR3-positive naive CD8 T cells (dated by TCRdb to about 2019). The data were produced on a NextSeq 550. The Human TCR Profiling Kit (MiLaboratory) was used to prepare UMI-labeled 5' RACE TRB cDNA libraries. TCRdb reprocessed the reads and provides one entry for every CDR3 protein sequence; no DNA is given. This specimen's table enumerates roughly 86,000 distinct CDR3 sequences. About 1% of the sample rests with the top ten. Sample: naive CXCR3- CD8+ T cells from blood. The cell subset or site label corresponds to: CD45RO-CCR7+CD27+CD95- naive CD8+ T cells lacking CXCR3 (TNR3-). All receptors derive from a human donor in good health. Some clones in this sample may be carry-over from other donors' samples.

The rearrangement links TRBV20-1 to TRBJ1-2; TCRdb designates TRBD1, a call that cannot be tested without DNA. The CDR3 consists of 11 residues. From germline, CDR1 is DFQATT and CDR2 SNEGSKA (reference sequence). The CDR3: CSAQGFYGYTF.

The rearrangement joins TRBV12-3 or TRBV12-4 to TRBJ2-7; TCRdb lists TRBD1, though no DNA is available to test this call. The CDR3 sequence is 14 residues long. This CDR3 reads CASSAPQGFYEQYF.

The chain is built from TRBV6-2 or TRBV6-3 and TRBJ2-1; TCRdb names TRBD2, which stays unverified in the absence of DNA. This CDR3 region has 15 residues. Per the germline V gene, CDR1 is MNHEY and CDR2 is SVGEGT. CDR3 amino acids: CASSFWTGTYNEQFF.

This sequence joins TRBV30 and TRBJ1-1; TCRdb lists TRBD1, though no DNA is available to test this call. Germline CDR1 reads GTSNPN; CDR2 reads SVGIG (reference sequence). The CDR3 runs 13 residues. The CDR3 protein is CAWTTGLNTEAFF.

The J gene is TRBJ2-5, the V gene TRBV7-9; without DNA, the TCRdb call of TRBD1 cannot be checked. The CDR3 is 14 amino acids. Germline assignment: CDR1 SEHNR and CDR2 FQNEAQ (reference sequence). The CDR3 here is CASSTAGAQETQYF. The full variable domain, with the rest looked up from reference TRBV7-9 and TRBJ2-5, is DTGVSQNPRHKITKRGQNVTFRCDPISEHNRLYWYRQTLGQGPEFLTYFQNEAQLEKSRLLSDRFSAERPKGSFSTLEIQRTEQGDSAMYLCASSTAGAQETQYFGPGTRLLVL.

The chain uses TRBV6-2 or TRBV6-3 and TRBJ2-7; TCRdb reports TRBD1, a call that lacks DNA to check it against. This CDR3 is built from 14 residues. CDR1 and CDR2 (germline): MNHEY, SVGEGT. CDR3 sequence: CASSYVQGYSEQYF.

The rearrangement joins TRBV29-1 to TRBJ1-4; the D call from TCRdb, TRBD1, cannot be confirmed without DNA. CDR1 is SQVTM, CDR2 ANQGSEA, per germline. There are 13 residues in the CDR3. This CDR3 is CSGLQGAGEKLFF.

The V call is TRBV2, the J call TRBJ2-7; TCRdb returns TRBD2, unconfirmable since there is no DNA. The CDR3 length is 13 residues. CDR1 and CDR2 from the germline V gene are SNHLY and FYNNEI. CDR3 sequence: CASEGSNILEQYF.

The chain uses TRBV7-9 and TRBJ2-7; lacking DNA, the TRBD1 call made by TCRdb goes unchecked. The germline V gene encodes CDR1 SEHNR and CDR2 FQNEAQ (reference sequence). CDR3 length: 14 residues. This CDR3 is CASSSLTGLLEQYF. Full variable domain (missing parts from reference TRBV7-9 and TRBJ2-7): DTGVSQNPRHKITKRGQNVTFRCDPISEHNRLYWYRQTLGQGPEFLTYFQNEAQLEKSRLLSDRFSAERPKGSFSTLEIQRTEQGDSAMYLCASSSLTGLLEQYFGPGTRLTVT.

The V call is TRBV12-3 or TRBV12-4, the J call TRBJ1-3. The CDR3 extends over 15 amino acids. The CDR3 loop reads CASSLDVHSGNTIYF.

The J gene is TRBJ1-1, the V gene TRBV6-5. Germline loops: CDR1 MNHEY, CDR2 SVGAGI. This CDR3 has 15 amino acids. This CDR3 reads CASSYSKRGYTEAFF.

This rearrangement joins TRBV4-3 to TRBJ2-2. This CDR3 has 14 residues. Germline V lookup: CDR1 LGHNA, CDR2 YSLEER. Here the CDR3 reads CASSPSTVTGELFF.

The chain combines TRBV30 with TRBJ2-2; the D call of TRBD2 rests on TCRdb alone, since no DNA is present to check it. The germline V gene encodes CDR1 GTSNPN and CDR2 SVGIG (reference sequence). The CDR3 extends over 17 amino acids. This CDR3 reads CAWTRFGGSGDTGELFF.

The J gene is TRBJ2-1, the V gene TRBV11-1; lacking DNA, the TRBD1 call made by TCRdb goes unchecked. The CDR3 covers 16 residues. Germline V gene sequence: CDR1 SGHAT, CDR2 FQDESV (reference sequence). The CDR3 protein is CASSLVGTGHYNEQFF.

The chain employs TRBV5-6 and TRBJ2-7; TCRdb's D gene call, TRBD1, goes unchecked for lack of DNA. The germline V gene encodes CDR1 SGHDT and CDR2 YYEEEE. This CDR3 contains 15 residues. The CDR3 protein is CASSLWTGRTYEQYF.

This CDR3 is CASRGTGANVLTF. The chain carries TRBV6-5 and TRBJ2-6; the D call from TCRdb, TRBD2, cannot be confirmed without DNA. There are 13 residues in the CDR3. Germline values: CDR1 MNHEY, CDR2 SVGAGI.

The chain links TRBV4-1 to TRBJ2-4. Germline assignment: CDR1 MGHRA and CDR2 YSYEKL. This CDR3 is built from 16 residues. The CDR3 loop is CASSQDVDLLSNIQYF.

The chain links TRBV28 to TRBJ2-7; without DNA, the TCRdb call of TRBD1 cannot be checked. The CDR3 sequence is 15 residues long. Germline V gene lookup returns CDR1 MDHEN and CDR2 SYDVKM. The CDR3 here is CASRVYGQGGDEQYF.

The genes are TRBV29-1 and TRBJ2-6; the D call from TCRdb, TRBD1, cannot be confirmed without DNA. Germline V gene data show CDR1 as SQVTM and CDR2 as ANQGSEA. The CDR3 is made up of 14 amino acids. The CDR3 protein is CSVEGHSGANVLTF.

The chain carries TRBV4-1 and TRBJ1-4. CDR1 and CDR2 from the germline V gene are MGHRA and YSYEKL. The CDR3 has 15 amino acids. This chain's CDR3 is CTSSHPRGLNEKLFF.

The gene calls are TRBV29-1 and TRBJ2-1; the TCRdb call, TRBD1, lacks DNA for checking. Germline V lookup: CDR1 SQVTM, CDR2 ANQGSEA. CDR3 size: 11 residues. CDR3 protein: CSGERGNEQFF.

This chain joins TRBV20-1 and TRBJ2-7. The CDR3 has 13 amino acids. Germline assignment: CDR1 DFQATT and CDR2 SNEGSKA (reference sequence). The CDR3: CSARDLRGYEQYF.

CDR3 protein: CASSLGVSTEAFF. The rearrangement joins TRBV7-2 to TRBJ1-1. There are 13 residues in the CDR3. Germline CDR1 reads SGHTA; CDR2 reads FQGNSA.

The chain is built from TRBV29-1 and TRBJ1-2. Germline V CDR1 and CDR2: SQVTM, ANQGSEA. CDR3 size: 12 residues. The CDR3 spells CSVLQANYGYTF.

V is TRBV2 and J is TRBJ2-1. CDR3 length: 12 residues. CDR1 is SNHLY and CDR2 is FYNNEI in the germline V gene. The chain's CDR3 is CASSEGYNEQFF.

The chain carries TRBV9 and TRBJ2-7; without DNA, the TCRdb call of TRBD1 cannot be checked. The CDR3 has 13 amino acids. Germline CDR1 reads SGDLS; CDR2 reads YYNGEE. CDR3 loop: CASSVAGTDEQYF.

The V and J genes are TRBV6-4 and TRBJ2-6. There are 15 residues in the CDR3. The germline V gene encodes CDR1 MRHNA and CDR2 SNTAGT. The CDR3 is CANSDADSGANVLTF.

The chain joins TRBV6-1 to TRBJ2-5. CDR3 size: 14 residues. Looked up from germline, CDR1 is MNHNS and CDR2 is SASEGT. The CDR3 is CASSEPAGQETQYF.

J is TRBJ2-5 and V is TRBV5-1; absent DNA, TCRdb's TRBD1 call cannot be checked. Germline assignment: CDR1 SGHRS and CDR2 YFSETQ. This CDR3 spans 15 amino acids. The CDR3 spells CASSLQDSNQETQYF.

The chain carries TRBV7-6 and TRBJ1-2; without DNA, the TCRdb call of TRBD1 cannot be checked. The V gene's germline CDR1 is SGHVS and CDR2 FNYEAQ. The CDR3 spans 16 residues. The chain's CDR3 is CASSPHGGDANYGYTF.